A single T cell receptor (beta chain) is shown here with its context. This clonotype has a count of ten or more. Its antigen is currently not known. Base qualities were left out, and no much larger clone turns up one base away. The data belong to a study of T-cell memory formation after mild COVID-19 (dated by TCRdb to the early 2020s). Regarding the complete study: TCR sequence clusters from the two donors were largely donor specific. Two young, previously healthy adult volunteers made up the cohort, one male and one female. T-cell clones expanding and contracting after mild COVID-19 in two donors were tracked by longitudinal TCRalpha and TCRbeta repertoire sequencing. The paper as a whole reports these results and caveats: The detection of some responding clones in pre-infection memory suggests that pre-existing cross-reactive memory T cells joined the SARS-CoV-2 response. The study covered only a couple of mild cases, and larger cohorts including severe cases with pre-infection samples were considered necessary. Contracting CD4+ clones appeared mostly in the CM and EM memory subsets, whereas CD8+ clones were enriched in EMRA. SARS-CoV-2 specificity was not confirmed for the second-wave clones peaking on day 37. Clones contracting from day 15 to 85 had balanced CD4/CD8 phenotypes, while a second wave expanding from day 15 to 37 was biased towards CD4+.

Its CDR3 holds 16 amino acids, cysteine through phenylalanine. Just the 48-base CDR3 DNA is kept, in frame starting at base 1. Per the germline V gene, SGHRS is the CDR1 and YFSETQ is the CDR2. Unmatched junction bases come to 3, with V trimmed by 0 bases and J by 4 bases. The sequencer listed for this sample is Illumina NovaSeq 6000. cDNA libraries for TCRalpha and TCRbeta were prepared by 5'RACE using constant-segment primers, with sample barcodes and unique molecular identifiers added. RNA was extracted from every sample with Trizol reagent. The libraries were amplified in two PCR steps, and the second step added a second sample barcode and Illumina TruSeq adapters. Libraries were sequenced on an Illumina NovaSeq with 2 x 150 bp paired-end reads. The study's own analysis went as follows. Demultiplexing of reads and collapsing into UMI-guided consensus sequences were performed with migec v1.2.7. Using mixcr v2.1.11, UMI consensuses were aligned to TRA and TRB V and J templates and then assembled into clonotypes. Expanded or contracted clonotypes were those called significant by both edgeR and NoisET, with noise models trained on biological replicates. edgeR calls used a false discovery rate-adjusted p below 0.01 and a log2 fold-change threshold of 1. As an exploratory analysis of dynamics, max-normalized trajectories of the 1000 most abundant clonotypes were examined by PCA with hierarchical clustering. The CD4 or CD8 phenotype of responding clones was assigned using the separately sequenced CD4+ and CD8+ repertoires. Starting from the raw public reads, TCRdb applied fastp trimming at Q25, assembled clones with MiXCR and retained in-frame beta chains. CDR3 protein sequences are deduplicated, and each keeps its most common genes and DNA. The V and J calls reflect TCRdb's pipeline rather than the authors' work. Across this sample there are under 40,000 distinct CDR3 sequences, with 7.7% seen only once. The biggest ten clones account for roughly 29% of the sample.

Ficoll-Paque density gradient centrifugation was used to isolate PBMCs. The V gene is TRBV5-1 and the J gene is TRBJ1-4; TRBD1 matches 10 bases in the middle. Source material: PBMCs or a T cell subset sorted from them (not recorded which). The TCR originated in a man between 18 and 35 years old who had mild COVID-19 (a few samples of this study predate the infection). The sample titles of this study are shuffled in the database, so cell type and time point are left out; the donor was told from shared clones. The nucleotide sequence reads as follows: TGCGCCAGCAGCTTGGGGGACAGGGGATTTAATGAAAAACTGTTTTTT. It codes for CASSLGDRGFNEKLFF.